This passage covers 21 T cell receptor beta chains from one sample sequenced in a study of radiation and T cells in renal cell carcinoma. Regarding time point: blood 4 weeks post-SBRT, at nephrectomy. The treatment was: 15 Gy SBRT to primary tumor, nephrectomy 4 weeks later. Here immunoSEQ multiplex PCR was the method, and the copy in TCRdb shows in-frame clones only, minus some. The table includes 130,000 to 150,000 clones, approximately 86% detected once. The sequencing used blood, collected from a patient whose treatment included radiotherapy and nephrectomy. The receptors stem from a woman aged 45-65 years with renal cell carcinoma.

The chain combines TRBV7-2 with TRBJ2-7; 8 bases match TRBD2. The trim removed 5 bases at V and 7 bases at J, leaving 13 bases unmatched. The germline V gene encodes CDR1 SGHTA and CDR2 FQGNSA. The CDR3 sequence is 15 residues long. CDR3 region: CASSSRGSGTGEQYF. DNA of the CDR3: TGTGCCAGCAGCAGCCGCGGTAGCGGGACGGGAGAGCAGTACTTC.

The chain combines TRBV6-5 with TRBJ1-2; D gene uncertain. Germline assignment: CDR1 MNHEY and CDR2 SVGAGI. The CDR3 runs 13 residues. The V and J ends lost 4 bases and 0 bases respectively, with 6 bases between them. The CDR3, as DNA: TGTGCCAGCAGTTCGCATCCTAACTATGGCTACACCTTC. Its protein is CASSSHPNYGYTF.

The chain employs TRBV27 and TRBJ1-1, with 8 positions matching TRBD1. V trimming: 3 bases; J trimming: 7 bases; junction bases outside the gene matches: 10. CDR1 and CDR2 from the germline V gene are MNHEY and SMNVEV (reference sequence). CDR3 length: 15 residues. In nucleotides, the CDR3 is TGTGCCAGCAGTTTTAAGACAGGGGCAACTTATGAAGCTTTCTTT. It codes for CASSFKTGATYEAFF.

The genes are TRBV4-3 and TRBJ2-7; 11 nucleotides agree with TRBD2. Trimming cost V 0 bases and J 5 bases; bases outside gene matches: 12. This CDR3 is 18 amino acids long. Germline V gives CDR1 LGHNA, CDR2 YSLEER. The CDR3 DNA follows: TGCGCCAGCAGCCAAGATCGGCACCTAGCGGGGGGTCGCAACGAGCAGTACTTC. The encoded protein is CASSQDRHLAGGRNEQYF.

The chain recombines TRBV4-3 with TRBJ2-3; D remains ambiguous. Germline-derived CDR1 and CDR2 are LGHNA and YSLEER. The ends were cut back, 4 bases at V and 6 bases at J, with 14 bases in the middle. The CDR3 runs 14 residues. The CDR3: CASSPQESGDTQYF. The CDR3 nucleotides read TGCGCCAGCAGCCCCCAAGAGTCTGGTGATACGCAGTATTTT.

The chain has TRBV11-3 and TRBJ2-1, with 8 bases that match TRBD1. The germline CDR1 and CDR2 sequences are SGHNT and YENEEA. This CDR3 has 15 amino acids. V was clipped by 5 bases and J by 4 bases; unmatched bases: 7. As DNA, the CDR3 is TGTGCCAGCAGCCAGACAGGGGAGAAGTACAATGAGCAGTTCTTC. This translates into CASSQTGEKYNEQFF.

This clone has a handful of counts. The chain carries TRBV7-9 and TRBJ1-5; D is ambiguous. The V end was cut by 1 base, the J end by 1 base, with 5 bases between. Germline V gives CDR1 SEHNR, CDR2 FQNEAQ (reference sequence). This CDR3 spans 14 amino acids. CDR3 coding DNA: TGTGCCAGCAGCTTAGACGTAAGCAATCAGCCCCAGCATTTT. It translates to CASSLDVSNQPQHF.

Turning to this clone: Additional DNA sequences in this sample encode the identical CDR3. CDR3 nucleotide sequence: TGTGCCAGCAGTGCGCCAGCAACTAATGAAAAACTGTTTTTT. This encodes CASSAPATNEKLFF. V usage is TRBV28 and J usage is TRBJ1-4; D is unclear. V lost 5 bases, J lost 0 bases, and 7 bases lay in between. The CDR3 runs to 14 residues. Germline V lookup: CDR1 MDHEN, CDR2 SYDVKM.

This clone has only a few counts. The gene calls are TRBV6-1 and TRBJ1-2, with D possibly being TRBD1 (6 bases). The germline CDR1 and CDR2 sequences are MNHNS and SASEGT. The CDR3 consists of 14 residues. V was pared by 5 bases and J by 6 bases, with 16 bases between. The CDR3 DNA follows: TGTGCCAGCAGTACTACCTGGAGGGGGAATGGCTACACCTTC. This translates into CASSTTWRGNGYTF.

In this sample, this clone turned up a few times. This chain connects TRBV6-5 to TRBJ2-2, with 8 bases lining up with TRBD1. After removal of 6 bases from V and 2 bases from J, the junction contained 5 bases not matched to a gene. The CDR3 has 15 amino acids. Germline CDR1 MNHEY, CDR2 SVGAGI. The CDR3 nucleotides are TGTGCCAGCAGAGTGACAGGGGCCAACACCGGGGAGCTGTTTTTT. Protein: CASRVTGANTGELFF.

V and J are TRBV28 and TRBJ2-3; 7 bases line up with TRBD2. Losses at the gene ends were 2 bases for V and 6 bases for J; bases not matched to a gene: 8. This CDR3 is built from 15 residues. The germline gives CDR1 MDHEN, CDR2 SYDVKM. The CDR3 sequence is CASSLPSALADTQYF. CDR3 nucleotide sequence: TGTGCCAGCAGTTTACCATCCGCACTAGCGGATACGCAGTATTTT.

V is TRBV12-5 and J is TRBJ2-1; 10 nucleotides line up with TRBD2. The V segment lost 6 bases and the J segment 1 base; nucleotides outside the gene matches: 9. CDR1 is LGHNT and CDR2 is FRNRAP in the germline V gene. This CDR3 region has 17 residues. The CDR3 coding sequence is TGTGCTAGTGGCGCACAGCGGGGGGGCTTTTCCTACAATGAGCAGTTCTTC. It codes for CASGAQRGGFSYNEQFF.

The genes are TRBV6-5 and TRBJ1-2; no firm D call. The CDR3 totals 14 residues. Germline values: CDR1 MNHEY, CDR2 SVGAGI. V was shortened by 6 bases and J by 0 bases, with 11 bases between the two germline ends. Here the CDR3 DNA reads TGTGCCAGCAGCCTACGATACGCTAACTATGGCTACACCTTC. This translates into CASSLRYANYGYTF.

This clone came up a few times. The chain uses TRBV7-9 and TRBJ1-4, with D possibly TRBD1 on 5 matching bases. Trimming took 4 bases from V and 6 from J, leaving 6 bases between them. This CDR3 spans 12 amino acids. CDR1 SEHNR and CDR2 FQNEAQ come from the germline V gene (reference sequence). CDR3 loop: CASSSGDEKLFF. DNA for the CDR3: TGTGCCAGCAGCTCGGGGGATGAAAAACTGTTTTTT.

The gene calls are TRBV15 and TRBJ1-1; D gene ambiguous. This CDR3 comprises 13 residues. Germline assignment: CDR1 LNHNV and CDR2 YYDKDF (reference sequence). V dropped 0 bases and J dropped 4 bases, with 6 bases sitting between them. This CDR3 is CATSRDLITEAFF. For the CDR3, the DNA is TGTGCCACCAGCAGAGATTTGATCACTGAAGCTTTCTTT.

Only a few counts were recorded for this clone. The CDR3 DNA reads as TGTGCCAGCAGTGAAGTAGAACAGGGTCGAGCTTTCTTT. This sequence encodes CASSEVEQGRAFF. The chain links TRBV6-1 to TRBJ1-1; tentative D call: TRBD1 (6 bases). Trimming left V 1 base short and J 10 bases short, with 13 bases between. The CDR3 is made up of 13 amino acids. Germline values: CDR1 MNHNS, CDR2 SASEGT.

This chain uses TRBV4-3 with TRBJ2-1, with 8 bases aligning to TRBD2. Germline V gene data show CDR1 as LGHNA and CDR2 as YSLEER. Germline trimming cut 0 bases from V and 10 bases from J; bases unmatched to any gene: 11. The CDR3 covers 16 residues. Here the CDR3 reads CASSQDEAGGLGEQFF. The CDR3, as DNA: TGCGCCAGCAGCCAAGATGAGGCGGGGGGCTTAGGAGAGCAGTTCTTC.

This clone has only a few counts. The V and J genes are TRBV5-6 and TRBJ2-5, with a weak D call TRBD1 (5 bases). This CDR3 comprises 13 residues. Per germline, CDR1 SGHDT and CDR2 YYEEEE. V lost 4 bases to trimming and J lost 2 bases, with 9 bases between them. The CDR3 sequence is CASSQDTQETQYF. The DNA of the CDR3 is TGTGCCAGCAGCCAGGACACGCAAGAGACCCAGTACTTC.

The chain links TRBV29-1 to TRBJ2-3, with D possibly being TRBD1 (6 bases). The CDR3 length is 14 residues. V was shortened by 3 bases and J by 2 bases, with 12 bases between the two germline ends. Germline assignment: CDR1 SQVTM and CDR2 ANQGSEA. CDR3 nucleotides: TGCAGCGTTGATGGGCAGGGGCCCACAGATACGCAGTATTTT. This sequence encodes CSVDGQGPTDTQYF.

V is TRBV6-1 and J is TRBJ1-5; D gene ambiguous. Germline V gene data show CDR1 as MNHNS and CDR2 as SASEGT. The V and J ends lost 4 bases and 13 bases respectively, with 14 bases between them. The CDR3 spans 12 residues. CDR3 amino acids: CASSGPVPPQHF. DNA of the CDR3: TGTGCCAGCAGTGGCCCTGTGCCACCGCAGCATTTT.

As DNA, the CDR3 is TGTGCCAGTAGACAGGGCGAACGAAAACTGTTTTTT. It codes for CASRQGERKLFF. This sequence joins TRBV28 and TRBJ1-4; 7 bases match TRBD1. CDR1 is MDHEN, CDR2 SYDVKM, per germline. The junction had 8 bases not matched to a gene; V was cut back by 9 bases and J by 10 bases. The CDR3 spans 12 residues. Supplemented by reference TRBV28 and TRBJ1-4, the full variable domain reads DVKVTQSSRYLVKRTGEKVFLECVQDMDHENMFWYRQDPGLGLRLIYFSYDVKMKEKGDIPEGYSVSREKKERFSLILESASTNQTSMYLCASRQGERKLFFGSGTQLSVL.